These 3 T cell receptor beta chains came from one sample sequenced in a study of cytomegalovirus exposure and HLA in healthy donors. Clones were sequenced by immunoSEQ multiplex PCR, and TCRdb holds only the in-frame ones, with some missing. Among roughly 330,000 clones listed, roughly 90% were seen once. The material sequenced was PBMCs. Receptor source: a young woman in good health and CMV-seropositive.

The chain employs TRBV7-9 and TRBJ2-7; D might be TRBD1 (6 bases). Germline CDR1 SEHNR, CDR2 FQNEAQ (reference sequence). The CDR3 consists of 13 residues. V was clipped by 5 bases and J by 5 bases, with 13 bases between them. DNA for the CDR3: TGTGCCAGCAGCCAAGGGGGATACGACGAGCAGTACTTC. Protein sequence: CASSQGGYDEQYF. Combining the CDR3 with reference TRBV7-9 and TRBJ2-7 gives the whole variable domain DTGVSQNPRHKITKRGQNVTFRCDPISEHNRLYWYRQTLGQGPEFLTYFQNEAQLEKSRLLSDRFSAERPKGSFSTLEIQRTEQGDSAMYLCASSQGGYDEQYFGPGTRLTVT.

V is TRBV6-6 and J is TRBJ2-3; D is unclear. CDR1 and CDR2 from the germline V gene are MNHNY and SVGAGI (reference sequence). With 2 bases removed from V and 0 bases from J, the gap between germline ends came to 3 bases. The CDR3 runs 13 residues. The CDR3 region has the DNA TGTGCCAGCAGTTACGGAAGCACAGATACGCAGTATTTT. The encoded protein is CASSYGSTDTQYF.

The rearrangement uses TRBV4-1 and TRBJ2-7, with 12 positions matching TRBD2. The trim removed 3 bases at V and 4 bases at J, leaving 10 bases unmatched. From germline, CDR1 is MGHRA and CDR2 YSYEKL. The CDR3 consists of 17 residues. CDR3 coding DNA: TGCGCCAGCAGCCAGGGACCTGGACTAGCGGGAACGTACGAGCAGTACTTC. As protein: CASSQGPGLAGTYEQYF.